This is a list of T cell receptor beta chains from one sample in a study of early T cells in non-severe SARS-CoV-2 infection. Each CDR3 protein gets one entry after TCRdb re-called the 5' RACE reads with MiXCR. The sample lists nearly 70,000 distinct CDR3 sequences, approximately 4.6% seen once, with under 4% in the top ten. Sequencing was performed on whole blood, taken at baseline. These receptors were collected from an adult who was a healthcare worker with PCR-confirmed SARS-CoV-2 infection or an uninfected control (not recorded which). The donor label of this sample is uncertain. CDR3s include the opening cysteine and the closing phenylalanine or tryptophan. The D gene is left open where the match is weak. Some rows mark clone size as missing; the rest say once, few, many or name a class of expanded clone.

CDR3 length: 13
clone size: many
V gene: TRBV11-2
J gene: TRBJ2-1
D gene: -
CDR3 DNA: TGTGCCAGCAGCCAGGGTCAGGGGAGTGAGCAGTTCTTC
CDR3 protein: CASSQGQGSEQFF

CDR3 length: 15
clone size: many
V gene: TRBV7-2
J gene: TRBJ2-1
D gene: TRBD1
CDR3 DNA: TGTGCCAGCAGCTTAGCACAGGGGGTATACAATGAGCAGTTCTTC
CDR3 protein: CASSLAQGVYNEQFF

CDR3 length: 16
clone size: -
V gene: TRBV9
J gene: TRBJ2-1
D gene: -
CDR3 DNA: TGTGCCAGCAGCGTAGGTCCGACTCGCTCCTACAATGAGCAGTTCTTC
CDR3 protein: CASSVGPTRSYNEQFF

CDR3 length: 14
clone size: many
V gene: TRBV6-6
J gene: TRBJ2-7
D gene: -
CDR3 DNA: TGTGCCAGCAGTGAAACAGGGTACAGCTACGAGCAGTACTTC
CDR3 protein: CASSETGYSYEQYF

CDR3 length: 14
clone size: many
V gene: TRBV5-1
J gene: TRBJ2-3
D gene: TRBD2
CDR3 DNA: TGCGCCAGCAGCATCGGGGGGACGACAGATACGCAGTATTTT
CDR3 protein: CASSIGGTTDTQYF

CDR3 length: 14
clone size: many
V gene: TRBV5-4
J gene: TRBJ2-5
D gene: TRBD2
CDR3 DNA: TGTGCCCTTGGGGGGAGGGCGGAACAAGAGACCCAGTACTTC
CDR3 protein: CALGGRAEQETQYF

CDR3 length: 11
clone size: -
V gene: TRBV6-2/TRBV6-3
J gene: TRBJ2-7
D gene: -
CDR3 DNA: TGTGCCAGCAGTTACACCCACGAGCAGTACTTC
CDR3 protein: CASSYTHEQYF

CDR3 length: 13
clone size: -
V gene: TRBV11-2
J gene: TRBJ1-5
D gene: -
CDR3 DNA: TGTGCCAGCAGCTTAGCCAGCGGGCAGCCCCAGCATTTT
CDR3 protein: CASSLASGQPQHF

CDR3 length: 14
clone size: -
V gene: TRBV28
J gene: TRBJ1-1
D gene: TRBD1
CDR3 DNA: TGTGCCAGCAGTTCCGGACAGGGAGCCACTGAAGCTTTCTTT
CDR3 protein: CASSSGQGATEAFF

CDR3 length: 17
clone size: many
V gene: TRBV7-6
J gene: TRBJ2-2
D gene: -
CDR3 DNA: TGTGCCAGCAGCTTATCGCTGACAGGAGGAAACACCGGGGAGCTGTTTTTT
CDR3 protein: CASSLSLTGGNTGELFF

CDR3 length: 11
clone size: many
V gene: TRBV7-2
J gene: TRBJ1-1
D gene: -
CDR3 DNA: TGTGCCAGCAGCTTAGAAACTGAAGCTTTCTTT
CDR3 protein: CASSLETEAFF

CDR3 length: 13
clone size: few
V gene: TRBV9
J gene: TRBJ2-7
D gene: -
CDR3 DNA: TGTGCCAGCAGCGCGGACCCGGGGCACGAGCAGTACTTC
CDR3 protein: CASSADPGHEQYF

CDR3 length: 20
clone size: few
V gene: TRBV14
J gene: TRBJ1-5
D gene: TRBD1
CDR3 DNA: TGTGCCAGCAGCCGGATTATCAGGGGGGGAATCCCTTATAGCAATCAGCCCCAGCATTTT
CDR3 protein: CASSRIIRGGIPYSNQPQHF

CDR3 length: 16
clone size: -
V gene: TRBV3-1
J gene: TRBJ2-7
D gene: -
CDR3 DNA: TGTGCCAGCAGCCAAGATCCGGGCCCGAGCTCCTACGAGCAGTACTTC
CDR3 protein: CASSQDPGPSSYEQYF

CDR3 length: 12
clone size: many
V gene: TRBV12-3/TRBV12-4
J gene: TRBJ2-7
D gene: -
CDR3 DNA: TGTGCCAGCAGTTTAGAACCCAACGAGCAGTACTTC
CDR3 protein: CASSLEPNEQYF

CDR3 length: 15
clone size: few
V gene: TRBV27
J gene: TRBJ2-1
D gene: -
CDR3 DNA: TGTGCCAGCAGTCCCTCAGTAAGCTCCTACAATGAGCAGTTCTTC
CDR3 protein: CASSPSVSSYNEQFF

CDR3 length: 14
clone size: many
V gene: TRBV27
J gene: TRBJ1-1
D gene: TRBD1
CDR3 DNA: TGTGCCAGCAGTTTAGGACAGGGGGTCACTGAAGCTTTCTTT
CDR3 protein: CASSLGQGVTEAFF

CDR3 length: 15
clone size: -
V gene: TRBV12-3/TRBV12-4
J gene: TRBJ2-5
D gene: -
CDR3 DNA: TGTGCCAGCACCCCCCGGGCCGGAGGGGTAGAGACCCAGTACTTC
CDR3 protein: CASTPRAGGVETQYF

CDR3 length: 13
clone size: -
V gene: TRBV12-3/TRBV12-4
J gene: TRBJ2-5
D gene: TRBD1
CDR3 DNA: TGTGCCAGCAATAGGGACAGCCAAGAGACCCAGTACTTC
CDR3 protein: CASNRDSQETQYF

CDR3 length: 13
clone size: -
V gene: TRBV28
J gene: TRBJ2-5
D gene: TRBD1
CDR3 DNA: TGTGCCAGCAGTCGACAGGGGTCGGGTACCCAGTACTTC
CDR3 protein: CASSRQGSGTQYF

CDR3 length: 16
clone size: -
V gene: TRBV7-9
J gene: TRBJ2-1
D gene: -
CDR3 DNA: TGTGCCAGCAGCTTAGAGGGGGGGCTTCTTAACAATGAGCAGTTCTTC
CDR3 protein: CASSLEGGLLNNEQFF

CDR3 length: 14
clone size: -
V gene: TRBV20-1
J gene: TRBJ2-5
D gene: -
CDR3 DNA: TGCAGTGCTAGAGATAGAAGGGGTGAAGAGACCCAGTACTTC
CDR3 protein: CSARDRRGEETQYF

CDR3 length: 16
clone size: many
V gene: TRBV10-3
J gene: TRBJ1-4
D gene: -
CDR3 DNA: TGTGCCATCAGTGGTGACAGGCGTGCAACTAATGAAAAACTGTTTTTT
CDR3 protein: CAISGDRRATNEKLFF

CDR3 length: 16
clone size: few
V gene: TRBV6-2/TRBV6-3
J gene: TRBJ2-1
D gene: -
CDR3 DNA: TGTGCCAGCAGTTACTTACTGGGAAGCTCCTACAATGAGCAGTTCTTC
CDR3 protein: CASSYLLGSSYNEQFF